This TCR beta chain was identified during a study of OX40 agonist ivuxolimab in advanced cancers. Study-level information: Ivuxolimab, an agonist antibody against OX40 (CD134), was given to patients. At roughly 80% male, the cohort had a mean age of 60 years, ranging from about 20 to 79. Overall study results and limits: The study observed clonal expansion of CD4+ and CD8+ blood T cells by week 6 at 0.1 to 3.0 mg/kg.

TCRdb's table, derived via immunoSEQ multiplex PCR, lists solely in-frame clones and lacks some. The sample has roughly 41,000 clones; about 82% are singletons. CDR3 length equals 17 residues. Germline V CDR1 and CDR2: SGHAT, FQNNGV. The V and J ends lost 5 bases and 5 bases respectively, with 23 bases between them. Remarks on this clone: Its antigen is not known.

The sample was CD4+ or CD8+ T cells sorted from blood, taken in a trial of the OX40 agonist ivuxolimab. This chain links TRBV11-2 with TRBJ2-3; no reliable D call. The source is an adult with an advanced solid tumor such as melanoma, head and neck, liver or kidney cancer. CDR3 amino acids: CASSPQPGRSGGDTQYF. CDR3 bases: TGTGCCAGCAGCCCCCAGCCGGGTAGGAGTGGCGGAGATACGCAGTATTTT. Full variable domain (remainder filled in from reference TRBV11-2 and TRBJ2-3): EAGVAQSPRYKIIEKRQSVAFWCNPISGHATLYWYQQILGQGPKLLIQFQNNGVVDDSQLPKDRFSAERLKGVDSTLKIQPAKLEDSAVYLCASSPQPGRSGGDTQYFGPGTRLTVL.